Below, 7 T cell receptor beta chains from the same sample are listed, as sequenced in a study of cytomegalovirus exposure and HLA in healthy donors. PCR primers comprised 60 Vbeta and 13 Jbeta primers. TCRdb keeps only in-frame clones here, not all; method: immunoSEQ multiplex PCR. In the table there are about 190,000 clones, roughly 85% of which are singletons. The source material was PBMCs. The receptors derive from a boy younger than 10 in good health and CMV-seronegative.

The gene calls are TRBV2 and TRBJ1-1; 12 bases align to TRBD1. The germline CDR1 and CDR2 sequences are SNHLY and FYNNEI. CDR3 size: 14 residues. Trimming took 8 bases from V and 5 from J; bases not matched to a gene: 6. CDR3 loop: CASEGQGARTEAFF. For the CDR3, the DNA is TGTGCCAGCGAGGGACAGGGGGCGAGGACTGAAGCTTTCTTT.

The chain combines TRBV7-9 with TRBJ2-1; 10 bases align to TRBD2. Germline trimming cut 5 bases from V and 2 bases from J; bases unmatched to any gene: 3. Looked up from germline, CDR1 is SEHNR and CDR2 is FQNEAQ (reference sequence). The CDR3 has 15 amino acids. CDR3: CASSLTSGTYNEQFF. In DNA, the CDR3 is TGTGCCAGCAGCCTTACTAGCGGGACCTACAATGAGCAGTTCTTC.

The chain carries TRBV5-6 and TRBJ2-1; 9 positions agree with TRBD2. CDR1 SGHDT and CDR2 YYEEEE come from the germline V gene. CDR3 size: 17 residues. J was trimmed by 7 bases and V by 1 base; bases with no gene match: 12. The CDR3 sequence is CASSLIAGGRFMNEQFF. The CDR3 bases are TGTGCCAGCAGCTTGATTGCGGGAGGGCGATTTATGAATGAGCAGTTCTTC.

The chain is built from TRBV23-1 and TRBJ2-3; D might be TRBD1 (6 bases). TRBV23-1 is treated as an ORF (open reading frame) with a function not yet certain. The CDR3 has 20 amino acids. Trimming cost V 0 bases and J 0 bases, with 22 bases left between them. As DNA, the CDR3 is TGCGCCAGCAGTCAATCGGGGGCGAGACGGACAGAAACTAGCACAGATACGCAGTATTTT. Its translation: CASSQSGARRTETSTDTQYF.

The CDR3 here is CASSSTTGTGNTIYF. CDR3 in DNA: TGTGCCAGCAGTTCCACTACAGGGACTGGAAACACCATATATTTT. J is TRBJ1-3 and V is TRBV27; tentatively, D is TRBD1 (6 bases). Germline V CDR1 and CDR2: MNHEY, SMNVEV (reference sequence). V lost 4 bases and J 2 bases, leaving 12 bases between the germline ends. The CDR3 is 15 residues long.

The V gene is TRBV5-1, the J gene TRBJ2-3, with 7 bases aligning to TRBD1. Germline V lookup: CDR1 SGHRS, CDR2 YFSETQ. The CDR3 has 17 residues. After removal of 0 bases from V and 6 bases from J, the junction contained 13 bases not matched to a gene. CDR3 residues: CASSLGSGGPLGDTQYF. CDR3 bases: TGCGCCAGCAGCTTGGGGTCAGGGGGACCCCTCGGGGATACGCAGTATTTT.

V gene TRBV9 combines with J gene TRBJ2-1; no clear D. Germline V CDR1 and CDR2: SGDLS, YYNGEE. V lost 0 bases to trimming and J lost 4 bases, with 8 bases between them. The CDR3 has 14 amino acids. The CDR3 here is CASSVVANYNEQFF. DNA of the CDR3: TGTGCCAGCAGCGTAGTAGCCAATTACAATGAGCAGTTCTTC. The variable domain in full, completed from reference TRBV9 and TRBJ2-1, reads DSGVTQTPKHLITATGQRVTLRCSPRSGDLSVYWYQQSLDQGLQFLIQYYNGEERAKGNILERFSAQQFPDLHSELNLSSLELGDSALYFCASSVVANYNEQFFGPGTRLTVL.